These 7 T cell receptor beta chains were sequenced from one sample in a study of cytomegalovirus exposure and HLA in healthy donors. Assay used: immunoSEQ multiplex PCR; TCRdb lists only in-frame clones, some missing. The sample includes some 350,000 clones, approximately 90% of them seen just once. The sequenced sample consisted of PBMCs. The receptors shown here come from a woman in her twenties or thirties in good health and CMV-seropositive.

The V call is TRBV11-2, the J call TRBJ1-2; D is possibly TRBD1 (6 bases). The CDR3 length is 14 residues. The germline gives CDR1 SGHAT, CDR2 FQNNGV. V dropped 5 bases and J dropped 5 bases, with 15 bases sitting between them. This chain's CDR3 is CASSLRGHRYGYTF. CDR3 nucleotides: TGTGCCAGCAGCCTAAGGGGACACCGTTATGGCTACACCTTC.

The rearrangement uses TRBV7-9 and TRBJ2-7, with 10 positions matching TRBD2. The V gene end was trimmed by 3 bases and the J gene end by 6 bases; junction bases not matched to a gene: 11. Per the germline V gene, CDR1 is SEHNR and CDR2 is FQNEAQ (reference sequence). The CDR3 loop spans 16 amino acids. This CDR3 reads CASSFVPSGGALEQYF. The CDR3 DNA reads as TGTGCCAGCAGCTTCGTCCCGAGCGGGGGGGCACTCGAGCAGTACTTC. Full variable domain (remainder filled in from reference TRBV7-9 and TRBJ2-7): DTGVSQNPRHKITKRGQNVTFRCDPISEHNRLYWYRQTLGQGPEFLTYFQNEAQLEKSRLLSDRFSAERPKGSFSTLEIQRTEQGDSAMYLCASSFVPSGGALEQYFGPGTRLTVT.

The chain employs TRBV6-4 and TRBJ2-5, with TRBD1 matching over 9 bases. This CDR3 has 13 amino acids. V lost 5 bases to trimming and J lost 5 bases; unmatched junction nucleotides: 3. The germline V gene encodes CDR1 MRHNA and CDR2 SNTAGT. CDR3 coding DNA: TGTGCCAGCAGTTCCGACAGGGGGGAGACCCAGTACTTC. Encoded protein: CASSSDRGETQYF.

This clone was counted a few times. The V and J genes are TRBV4-2 and TRBJ2-3, with D maybe TRBD1 (5 bases). The V gene lost 2 bases and the J gene lost 1 base, with 10 bases spanning the gap. Germline V gene sequence: CDR1 LGHNA, CDR2 YNFKEQ. CDR3 length: 15 residues. CDR3 DNA sequence: TGTGCCAGCAGCCAACAGGGTCTGGGCACAGATACGCAGTATTTT. It yields the protein CASSQQGLGTDTQYF.

The chain recombines TRBV9 with TRBJ2-7; TRBD2 aligns across 7 bases. The trim removed 0 bases at V and 6 bases at J, leaving 6 bases unmatched. Per the germline V gene, CDR1 is SGDLS and CDR2 is YYNGEE. CDR3 length equals 14 residues. DNA for the CDR3: TGTGCCAGCAGCGTAGGCGGCCCGGGGGGCGAGCAGTACTTC. Its translation is CASSVGGPGGEQYF.

The J gene is TRBJ1-5, the V gene TRBV5-3; D gene ambiguous. TRBV5-3 is classed as an ORF, of uncertain function. The CDR3 has 14 amino acids. The V gene lost 0 bases and the J gene lost 3 bases, with 7 bases spanning the gap. The CDR3 DNA sequence: TGTGCCAGAAGCTTGGCCCGTAACAATCAGCCCCAGCATTTT. This codes for CARSLARNNQPQHF.

To note about this clone: The same CDR3 is also encoded by other DNA sequences in this sample. The V gene is TRBV19, the J gene TRBJ2-3; D may be TRBD1 or TRBD2 (5 bases each). The CDR3 has 14 residues. Germline assignment: CDR1 LNHDA and CDR2 SQIVND (reference sequence). Trimming shortened V by 3 bases and J by 0 bases, and 7 bases separated the two germline ends. This CDR3 is CASSIWGSTDTQYF. The CDR3 region has the DNA TGTGCCAGTAGTATCTGGGGGAGCACAGATACGCAGTATTTT.